This TCR beta chain was retrieved from a study of blood T cell repertoires in COVID-19. For the study at large: Samples taken during acute and convalescent COVID-19 were collected in the United States, Italy and Spain. PBMCs, B-cell-depleted T cells, or T cells provided the cDNA or gDNA that made up the material.

Authors' analysis steps: Reference gene primer amplification yielded estimated nucleated cell counts. The protocol was immunoSEQ multiplex PCR, while the TCRdb copy is restricted to in-frame clones and leaves out a portion. V and J calls and clone size come straight from that table; D and trimming were deduced from the DNA. The sample consists of about 240,000 clones, 70% to 85% of them appearing once. Deletions cut 5 bases from V and 7 bases from J, with 7 bases between. Germline V gene data show CDR1 as MNHEY and CDR2 as SVGAGI. The CDR3 length is 11 residues. The sequence derives from a woman of 80 years or more with acute or convalescent COVID-19. Material for sequencing was peripheral blood. This rearrangement joins TRBV6-5 to TRBJ2-3; D not certain. CDR3 region: CASSTPNTQYF. CDR3 sequence (DNA): TGTGCCAGCAGTACCCCTAATACGCAGTATTTT.